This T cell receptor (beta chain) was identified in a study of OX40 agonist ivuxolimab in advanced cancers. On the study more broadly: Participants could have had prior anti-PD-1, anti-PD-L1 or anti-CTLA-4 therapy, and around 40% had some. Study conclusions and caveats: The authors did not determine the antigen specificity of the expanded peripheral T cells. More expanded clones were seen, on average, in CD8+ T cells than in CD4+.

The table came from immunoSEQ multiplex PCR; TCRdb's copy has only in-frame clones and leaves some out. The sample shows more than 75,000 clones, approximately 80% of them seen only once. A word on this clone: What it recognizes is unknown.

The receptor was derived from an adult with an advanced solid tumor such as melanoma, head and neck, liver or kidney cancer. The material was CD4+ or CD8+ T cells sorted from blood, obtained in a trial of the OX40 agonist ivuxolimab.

The DNA of the CDR3 is TGCAGCGTTGGGGGGAGGGCACACGAGCAGTACTTC. Protein sequence: CSVGGRAHEQYF. The chain has TRBV29-1 and TRBJ2-7, with 7 bases matching TRBD2. CDR1 and CDR2 from the germline V gene are SQVTM and ANQGSEA. The length of the CDR3 is 12 residues. The ends lost 4 bases at V and 5 bases at J; junction bases unmatched: 5.